This TCR beta chain was identified during a study of CD8+ T cells in alopecia areata. Study-level information: Twice a day, 5 to 10 mg of oral tofacitinib was administered to treated patients. Study observations and caveats: While tofacitinib was given, many expanded lesional clones persisted in scalp and blood.

As for treatment: oral pan-JAK inhibitor, 5-10 mg twice daily. Patients with alopecia areata provided lesional scalp punch biopsies as well as peripheral blood. The CDR3 sequence is 14 residues long. V lost 3 bases to trimming and J lost 3 bases, with 12 bases between them. Looked up from germline, CDR1 is SGHTA and CDR2 is FQGTGA. cDNA prepared by RNA extraction and subsequent reverse transcription served as the template for sequencing. Produced via immunoSEQ multiplex PCR; TCRdb's table is partial and in-frame only. The table shows about 280,000 clones, with roughly 50% occurring only once. Regarding this clone: Its antigen is not known.

The specimen comprised CD4+ T cells sorted from blood, sampled at week 24, from a patient treated with tofacitinib. This chain uses TRBV7-3 with TRBJ2-7; weak D call: TRBD1 (7 bases). The receptor was derived from a human donor with alopecia areata. The CDR3: CASSFQGGDYEQYF. DNA of the CDR3: TGTGCCAGCAGCTTTCAGGGGGGCGACTACGAGCAGTACTTC.